This T cell receptor (beta chain) was sequenced for a study of T cell clones after liver transplantation. Clones were sequenced by immunoSEQ multiplex PCR, and TCRdb holds only the in-frame ones, with some missing. The data contain approximately 68,000 clones, about four fifths of them singletons. The CDR3 length is 13 residues. The V gene lost 5 bases and the J gene lost 5 bases, with 12 bases spanning the gap. CDR1 and CDR2 (germline): SSHAT, FNYEAQ (reference sequence). The TCR originated in a human donor who received a liver transplant. Sequenced here: CD4+ T cells from blood, sampled before liver transplant. The V call is TRBV7-7, the J call TRBJ2-5, with D possibly matching TRBD1 (6 bases). The CDR3 bases are TGTGCCAGCAGCGATAGACAGGAGGAGACCCAGTACTTC. It translates to CASSDRQEETQYF. Full variable domain (remainder filled in from reference TRBV7-7 and TRBJ2-5): GAGVSQSPRYKVTKRGQDVTLRCDPISSHATLYWYQQALGQGPEFLTYFNYEAQPDKSGLPSDRFSAERPEGSISTLTIQRTEQRDSAMYRCASSDRQEETQYFGPGTRLLVL.